The 25 T cell receptor beta chains listed next were all sequenced from one sample in a study of shared clonotypes between healthy human individuals. Generated by immunoSEQ multiplex PCR, the TCRdb table keeps only in-frame clones and is missing some. The top ten clones hold about 1.5% of a sample with some 1 million clones, around 74% of them seen once. Material: memory CD4+ T cells sorted from blood. Subset given: CD45RA-negative fraction. Receptor source: a man between 18 and 35 years old in good health.

This chain connects TRBV4-1 to TRBJ2-5, with D possibly TRBD2 on 6 matching bases. Germline V lookup: CDR1 MGHRA, CDR2 YSYEKL. The ends were cut back, 1 base at V and 7 bases at J, with 16 bases in the middle. CDR3 length equals 15 residues. The CDR3 spells CASSQAENGGLTQYF. CDR3 coding DNA: TGCGCCAGCAGCCAAGCCGAAAACGGGGGATTGACCCAGTACTTC.

The J gene is TRBJ2-7, the V gene TRBV6-5, with 9 positions matching TRBD1. Germline V gene sequence: CDR1 MNHEY, CDR2 SVGAGI. Trimming at V came to 6 bases and at J to 1 base, leaving 7 bases not matched to a gene. This CDR3 spans 15 amino acids. CDR3 nucleotides: TGTGCCAGCAGCCTTAAACAGGGGGCTTCCTACGAGCAGTACTTC. It is translated as CASSLKQGASYEQYF.

This clone was seen just once. The gene calls are TRBV29-1 and TRBJ2-3; D perhaps matches TRBD2 (6 bases). This CDR3 is 11 amino acids long. V was clipped by 7 bases and J by 5 bases, with 10 bases between them. Per germline, CDR1 SQVTM and CDR2 ANQGSEA. CDR3 sequence reads: CSARLGDTQYF. The DNA for the CDR3 is TGCAGCGCAAGACTAGGAGATACGCAGTATTTT.

Here the CDR3 DNA reads TGCGCCAGCAGCCTGGGAGCGGGGAGCACAGATACGCAGTATTTT. As protein: CASSLGAGSTDTQYF. The V gene is TRBV5-1, the J gene TRBJ2-3, with 7 bases identical to TRBD2. The germline V gene has CDR1 SGHRS and CDR2 YFSETQ. This CDR3 has 15 residues. After removal of 4 bases from V and 0 bases from J, the junction contained 5 bases not matched to a gene.

The chain has TRBV6-1 and TRBJ2-7, with a weak D call TRBD2 (5 bases). CDR1 is MNHNS, CDR2 SASEGT, per germline. The CDR3 contains 12 residues. V lost 7 bases and J 4 bases, leaving 11 bases between the germline ends. Here the CDR3 DNA reads TGTGCCAGCACGAGGGTAGGGTACGAGCAGTACTTC. Protein: CASTRVGYEQYF.

This clone has at least ten counts. This chain joins TRBV10-1 and TRBJ1-2, with 9 nucleotides matching TRBD1. Per germline, CDR1 WNHNN and CDR2 SYGVQD (reference sequence). The CDR3 consists of 15 residues. Losses at the gene ends were 6 bases for V and 4 bases for J; bases not matched to a gene: 9. The chain's CDR3 is CASSPNRGLGYGYTF. The CDR3 nucleotides are TGCGCCAGCAGCCCTAACAGGGGGCTCGGCTATGGCTACACCTTC.

CDR3 residues: CASSTSGSSSYEQYF. In DNA form, the CDR3 reads TGTGCCAGCAGCACCAGCGGGAGCAGCTCCTACGAGCAGTACTTC. The chain is built from TRBV5-4 and TRBJ2-7; 8 positions agree with TRBD2. Germline values: CDR1 SGHNT, CDR2 YYREEE (reference sequence). V lost 4 bases and J lost 0; bases outside the gene matches: 6. This CDR3 has 15 amino acids.

The V and J genes are TRBV2 and TRBJ1-3; possibly TRBD1 for D (6 bases). The CDR3 consists of 15 residues. Trimming pared 2 bases from V and 0 bases from J, leaving 8 bases between. Germline V gene sequence: CDR1 SNHLY, CDR2 FYNNEI. CDR3 coding DNA: TGTGCCAGCAGTGAACAGGGGTCCTCTGGAAACACCATATATTTT. Translating gives CASSEQGSSGNTIYF.

The V call is TRBV10-1, the J call TRBJ1-3; the match to TRBD1 covers 9 bases. The CDR3 is 15 amino acids. Germline V CDR1 and CDR2: WNHNN, SYGVQD (reference sequence). With 6 bases clipped from V and 4 bases from J, the junction kept 7 bases outside the gene matches. The CDR3 nucleotides read TGCGCCAGCAGACCGGACAGGGGTGGAGGAAACACCATATATTTT. Encoded protein: CASRPDRGGGNTIYF.

This chain joins TRBV11-2 and TRBJ2-1; 8 bases are a match to TRBD1. CDR3 length: 15 amino acids. The V segment lost 4 bases and the J segment 5 bases; nucleotides outside the gene matches: 7. Germline values: CDR1 SGHAT, CDR2 FQNNGV. The CDR3 DNA is TGTGCCAGCAGCTCGCAGGGGGCGCAGGACAATGAGCAGTTCTTC. This codes for CASSSQGAQDNEQFF.

The chain is built from TRBV9 and TRBJ1-2, with D possibly TRBD1 on 5 matching bases. Germline CDR1 is SGDLS and CDR2 is YYNGEE. V was pared by 0 bases and J by 3 bases, with 9 bases between. CDR3 length: 14 residues. For the CDR3, the DNA is TGTGCCAGCAGCGTAGACGGGGGGGACTATGGCTACACCTTC. It codes for CASSVDGGDYGYTF.

The chain is built from TRBV2 and TRBJ1-2, with 8 positions matching TRBD1. J was trimmed by 8 bases and V by 4 bases; bases with no gene match: 15. The germline gives CDR1 SNHLY, CDR2 FYNNEI. The CDR3 runs 16 residues. The CDR3 sequence is CASSGRTGPAREGYTF. In nucleotides, the CDR3 is TGTGCCAGCAGTGGTCGGACAGGGCCAGCGAGGGAGGGCTACACCTTC.

The J gene is TRBJ1-5, the V gene TRBV7-8, with 7 positions matching TRBD1. The J segment lost 2 bases and the V segment lost 2 bases, leaving 9 bases of the junction unmatched. Per the germline V gene, CDR1 is SGHVS and CDR2 is FQNEAQ. The CDR3 sequence is 17 residues long. The CDR3 loop reads CASSLNRGLSGNQPQHF. DNA for the CDR3: TGTGCCAGCAGCTTAAACAGGGGTCTATCCGGCAATCAGCCCCAGCATTTT. Full variable domain (remainder filled in from reference TRBV7-8 and TRBJ1-5): GAGVSQSPRYKVAKRGQDVALRCDPISGHVSLFWYQQALGQGPEFLTYFQNEAQLDKSGLPSDRFFAERPEGSVSTLKIQRTQQEDSAVYLCASSLNRGLSGNQPQHFGDGTRLSIL.

The rearrangement links TRBV7-2 to TRBJ1-5; 9 positions agree with TRBD1. In germline, CDR1 is SGHTA, CDR2 FQGNSA. The CDR3 consists of 16 residues. V shed 0 bases, J shed 3 bases, and the junction held 3 bases outside the gene matches. The CDR3 region is CASSLAGTGLNQPQHF. CDR3 bases: TGTGCCAGCAGCTTAGCCGGGACAGGGCTCAATCAGCCCCAGCATTTT. The variable domain in full, with the rest retrieved from reference TRBV7-2 and TRBJ1-5, is GAGVSQSPSNKVTEKGKDVELRCDPISGHTALYWYRQSLGQGLEFLIYFQGNSAPDKSGLPSDRFSAERTGGSVSTLTIQRTQQEDSAVYLCASSLAGTGLNQPQHFGDGTRLSIL.

This clone occurred many times. The chain combines TRBV21-1 with TRBJ2-2; the table assigns TRBD2, which was not confirmed against the DNA. TRBV21-1 is a listed pseudogene. There are 18 residues in the CDR3. The CDR3 sequence: CASSNVETSGINTGELFF. The CDR3 DNA follows: TGTGCCAGCAGCAATGTAGAGACTAGCGGGATAAACACCGGGGAGCTGTTTTTT.

The rearrangement joins TRBV6-1 to TRBJ2-1, with 7 positions matching TRBD2. This CDR3 is 14 amino acids long. V lost 3 bases, J lost 2 bases, and 1 base stayed unmatched. In germline, CDR1 is MNHNS, CDR2 SASEGT. CDR3 loop: CASSESGAYNEQFF. The CDR3 DNA reads as TGTGCCAGCAGTGAGAGCGGGGCCTACAATGAGCAGTTCTTC.

For this clone: The identical CDR3 is also encoded by other nucleotide sequences in the sample. The rearrangement uses TRBV10-3 and TRBJ2-5; D remains unclear. Trimming cost V 3 bases and J 2 bases, with 4 bases left between them. The CDR3 is 12 residues long. The germline CDR1 and CDR2 sequences are ENHRY and SYGVKD. CDR3 nucleotide sequence: TGTGCCATCAGTGACCGTCAAGAGACCCAGTACTTC. The encoded protein is CAISDRQETQYF.

The chain combines TRBV6-4 with TRBJ1-4; the D gene is possibly TRBD1 (5 bases). CDR1 is MRHNA and CDR2 is SNTAGT in the germline V gene. The ends were cut back, 2 bases at V and 7 bases at J, with 11 bases in the middle. This CDR3 has 14 residues. CDR3 loop: CASSDRGEGEKLFF. Here the CDR3 DNA reads TGTGCCAGCAGTGACAGGGGAGAAGGTGAAAAACTGTTTTTT.

The chain couples TRBV4-2 to TRBJ1-3; 7 bases align to TRBD1. This CDR3 has 19 amino acids. J was trimmed by 0 bases and V by 2 bases; bases with no gene match: 13. In germline, CDR1 is LGHNA, CDR2 YNFKEQ. In nucleotides, the CDR3 is TGTGCCAGCAGCCAATATAACACAGGGGACCCTCGCTCTGGAAACACCATATATTTT. Protein sequence: CASSQYNTGDPRSGNTIYF.

This chain connects TRBV5-6 to TRBJ1-3; D possibly corresponds to TRBD1 (6 bases). This CDR3 is 15 amino acids long. CDR1 is SGHDT and CDR2 is YYEEEE in the germline V gene. The V and J ends lost 3 bases and 0 bases respectively, with 10 bases between them. DNA of the CDR3: TGTGCCAGCAGCTACAGACAGGTCTCTGGAAACACCATATATTTT. Its protein product is CASSYRQVSGNTIYF.

The chain carries TRBV11-2 and TRBJ2-1; a weak D match, TRBD1 (5 bases). The CDR3 spans 14 residues. Trimming left V 1 base short and J 9 bases short, with 13 bases between. Germline-derived CDR1 and CDR2 are SGHAT and FQNNGV. CDR3 sequence reads: CASSLGSTQGEQFF. As DNA, the CDR3 is TGTGCCAGCAGCTTAGGCAGTACCCAGGGTGAGCAGTTCTTC.

The rearrangement links TRBV19 to TRBJ2-5; D gene unclear. This CDR3 is built from 15 residues. CDR1 is LNHDA and CDR2 is SQIVND in the germline V gene (reference sequence). Trimming shortened V by 0 bases and J by 1 base, and 9 bases separated the two germline ends. CDR3 DNA: TGTGCCAGTAGTATAGATGGGAATCGCCAAGAGACCCAGTACTTC. The encoded protein is CASSIDGNRQETQYF.

The rearrangement joins TRBV28 to TRBJ2-7, with TRBD2 matching over 8 bases. The CDR3 extends over 17 amino acids. With 6 bases clipped from V and 7 bases from J, the junction kept 20 bases outside the gene matches. Germline lookup yields CDR1 MDHEN and CDR2 SYDVKM. The CDR3 DNA follows: TGTGCCAGCAGCCCCCCGGGGGGGTTGAGGCCCTTCGGGGAGCAGTACTTC. This codes for CASSPPGGLRPFGEQYF.

The chain has TRBV4-1 and TRBJ1-2; D gene uncertain. The CDR3 loop spans 15 amino acids. Looked up from germline, CDR1 is MGHRA and CDR2 is YSYEKL. The V end lost 1 base, the J end lost 4 bases, and 13 bases lay between the germline ends. In nucleotides, the CDR3 is TGCGCCAGCAGCCAAGTTTCCGGGGAGGGCTATGGCTACACCTTC. The encoded protein is CASSQVSGEGYGYTF.

The CDR3 sequence: CASSVASNSYEQYF. The CDR3 coding sequence is TGTGCCAGCAGCGTAGCGAGTAACTCCTACGAGCAGTACTTC. V gene TRBV9 combines with J gene TRBJ2-7; D remains unclear. V lost 0 bases, J lost 0 bases, and 7 bases lay in between. Germline V CDR1 and CDR2: SGDLS, YYNGEE. The CDR3 has 14 amino acids.